The 8 T cell receptor beta chains below come from one sample, sequenced in a study of T cell changes during pregnancy in multiple sclerosis. Profiling relied on immunoSEQ multiplex PCR, and the TCRdb table lists in-frame clones only, not all of them. The sample includes fewer than 100,000 clones, around 93% of them seen just once. Sample: peripheral blood, taken after pregnancy. These TCRs come from a female donor in good health, enrolled as a control in a pregnancy study.

The rearrangement joins TRBV28 to TRBJ2-5; the D gene is possibly TRBD1 (6 bases). Germline CDR1 and CDR2: MDHEN and SYDVKM. The CDR3 has 14 amino acids. Trimming took 6 bases from V and 4 from J, leaving 15 bases between them. As DNA, the CDR3 is TGTGCCAGCAGCTCATGGATAGGGGGAGAGACCCAGTACTTC. Amino acids: CASSSWIGGETQYF.

V usage is TRBV7-6 and J usage is TRBJ2-1, with a weak D call TRBD1 (5 bases). From germline, CDR1 is SGHVS and CDR2 FNYEAQ. This CDR3 comprises 15 residues. V dropped 1 base and J dropped 4 bases, with 11 bases sitting between them. The CDR3 is CASSLVLGEYNEQFF. CDR3 DNA: TGTGCCAGCAGCTTAGTCTTAGGGGAATACAATGAGCAGTTCTTC.

The chain combines TRBV13 with TRBJ2-1; D perhaps matches TRBD2 (6 bases). Germline V CDR1 and CDR2: PRHDT, FYEKMQ (reference sequence). Trimming removed 9 bases at V and 7 bases at J, with 16 bases between. CDR3 length: 13 amino acids. CDR3 loop: CASSPGLRNEQFF. Written as DNA, the CDR3 is TGTGCCAGTTCCCCGGGACTCCGGAATGAGCAGTTCTTC.

The rearrangement uses TRBV7-9 and TRBJ1-2; a weak D match, TRBD1 (6 bases). Trimming removed 1 base from V and 4 bases from J, with 16 bases in between. Germline lookup yields CDR1 SEHNR and CDR2 FQNEAQ (reference sequence). This CDR3 is built from 16 residues. CDR3 sequence (DNA): TGTGCCAGCAGCTTAGTTGGGGGGGCGGACACCTATGGCTACACCTTC. Its protein product is CASSLVGGADTYGYTF.

The chain has TRBV15 and TRBJ2-7, with 11 bases lining up with TRBD2. Germline-derived CDR1 and CDR2 are LNHNV and YYDKDF (reference sequence). Trimming cost V 1 base and J 2 bases; bases outside gene matches: 1. The CDR3 has 15 residues. CDR3 DNA: TGTGCCACCAGCAGAGTTAGCGGGGGGGCCTACGAGCAGTACTTC. Protein: CATSRVSGGAYEQYF.

The chain carries TRBV19 and TRBJ2-1; 11 bases align to TRBD2. The CDR3 is 15 amino acids. From germline, CDR1 is LNHDA and CDR2 SQIVND (reference sequence). V trimming: 9 bases; J trimming: 5 bases; junction bases outside the gene matches: 9. CDR3 nucleotide sequence: TGTGCCAGCTCTAGCGGGAGGCCCCCCCACAATGAGCAGTTCTTC. Translation: CASSSGRPPHNEQFF.

This clone was picked up a small number of times. This chain joins TRBV18 and TRBJ1-5; the D gene is possibly TRBD1 (5 bases). Germline-derived CDR1 and CDR2 are KGHSH and LQKENI. The ends were cut back, 2 bases at V and 1 base at J, with 9 bases in the middle. The CDR3 has 15 amino acids. As DNA, the CDR3 is TGTGCCAGCTCACCAATGCAGGGAAGCAATCAGCCCCAGCATTTT. This codes for CASSPMQGSNQPQHF.

The rearrangement joins TRBV7-2 to TRBJ2-7, with 12 nucleotides matching TRBD2. Looked up from germline, CDR1 is SGHTA and CDR2 is FQGNSA. V shed 2 bases and J 4 bases; nucleotides not matched to a gene: 12. CDR3 length: 18 amino acids. CDR3 bases: TGTGCCAGCAGCTTATTTGGTCTAGCGGGAGGGTTGTTTTACGAGCAGTACTTC. It translates to CASSLFGLAGGLFYEQYF.